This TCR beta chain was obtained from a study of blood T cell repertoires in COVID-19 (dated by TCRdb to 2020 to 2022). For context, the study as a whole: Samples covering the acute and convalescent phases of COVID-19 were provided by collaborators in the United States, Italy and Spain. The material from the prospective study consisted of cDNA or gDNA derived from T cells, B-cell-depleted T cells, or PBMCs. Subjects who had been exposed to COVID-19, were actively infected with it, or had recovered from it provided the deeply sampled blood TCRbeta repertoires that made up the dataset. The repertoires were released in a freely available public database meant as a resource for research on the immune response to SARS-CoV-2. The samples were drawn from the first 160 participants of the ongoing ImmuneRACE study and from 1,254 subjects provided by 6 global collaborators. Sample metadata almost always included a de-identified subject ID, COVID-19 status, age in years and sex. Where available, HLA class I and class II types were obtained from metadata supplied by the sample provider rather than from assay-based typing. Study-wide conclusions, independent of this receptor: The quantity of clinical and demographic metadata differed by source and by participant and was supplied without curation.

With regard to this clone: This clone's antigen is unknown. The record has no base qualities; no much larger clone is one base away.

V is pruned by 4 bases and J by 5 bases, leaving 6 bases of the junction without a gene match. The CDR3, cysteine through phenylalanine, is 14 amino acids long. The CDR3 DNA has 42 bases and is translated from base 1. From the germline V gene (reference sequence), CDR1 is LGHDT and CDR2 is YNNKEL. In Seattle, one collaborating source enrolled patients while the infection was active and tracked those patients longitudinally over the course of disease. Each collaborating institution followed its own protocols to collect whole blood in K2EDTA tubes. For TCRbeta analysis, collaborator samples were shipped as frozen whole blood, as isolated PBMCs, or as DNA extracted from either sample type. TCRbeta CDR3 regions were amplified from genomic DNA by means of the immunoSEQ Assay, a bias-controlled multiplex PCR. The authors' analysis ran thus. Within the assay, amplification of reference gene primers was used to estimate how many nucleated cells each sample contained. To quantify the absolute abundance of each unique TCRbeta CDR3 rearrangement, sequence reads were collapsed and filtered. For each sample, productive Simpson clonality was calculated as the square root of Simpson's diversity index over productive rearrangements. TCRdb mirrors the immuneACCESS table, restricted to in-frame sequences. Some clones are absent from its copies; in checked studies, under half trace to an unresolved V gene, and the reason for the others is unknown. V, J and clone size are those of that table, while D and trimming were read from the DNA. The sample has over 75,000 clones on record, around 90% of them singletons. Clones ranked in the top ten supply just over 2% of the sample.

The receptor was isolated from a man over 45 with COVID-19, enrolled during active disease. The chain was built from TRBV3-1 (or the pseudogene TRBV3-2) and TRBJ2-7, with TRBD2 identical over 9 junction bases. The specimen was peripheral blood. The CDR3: CASSPRGGANEQYF. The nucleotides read TGTGCCAGCAGCCCGCGGGGGGGTGCGAACGAGCAGTACTTC.